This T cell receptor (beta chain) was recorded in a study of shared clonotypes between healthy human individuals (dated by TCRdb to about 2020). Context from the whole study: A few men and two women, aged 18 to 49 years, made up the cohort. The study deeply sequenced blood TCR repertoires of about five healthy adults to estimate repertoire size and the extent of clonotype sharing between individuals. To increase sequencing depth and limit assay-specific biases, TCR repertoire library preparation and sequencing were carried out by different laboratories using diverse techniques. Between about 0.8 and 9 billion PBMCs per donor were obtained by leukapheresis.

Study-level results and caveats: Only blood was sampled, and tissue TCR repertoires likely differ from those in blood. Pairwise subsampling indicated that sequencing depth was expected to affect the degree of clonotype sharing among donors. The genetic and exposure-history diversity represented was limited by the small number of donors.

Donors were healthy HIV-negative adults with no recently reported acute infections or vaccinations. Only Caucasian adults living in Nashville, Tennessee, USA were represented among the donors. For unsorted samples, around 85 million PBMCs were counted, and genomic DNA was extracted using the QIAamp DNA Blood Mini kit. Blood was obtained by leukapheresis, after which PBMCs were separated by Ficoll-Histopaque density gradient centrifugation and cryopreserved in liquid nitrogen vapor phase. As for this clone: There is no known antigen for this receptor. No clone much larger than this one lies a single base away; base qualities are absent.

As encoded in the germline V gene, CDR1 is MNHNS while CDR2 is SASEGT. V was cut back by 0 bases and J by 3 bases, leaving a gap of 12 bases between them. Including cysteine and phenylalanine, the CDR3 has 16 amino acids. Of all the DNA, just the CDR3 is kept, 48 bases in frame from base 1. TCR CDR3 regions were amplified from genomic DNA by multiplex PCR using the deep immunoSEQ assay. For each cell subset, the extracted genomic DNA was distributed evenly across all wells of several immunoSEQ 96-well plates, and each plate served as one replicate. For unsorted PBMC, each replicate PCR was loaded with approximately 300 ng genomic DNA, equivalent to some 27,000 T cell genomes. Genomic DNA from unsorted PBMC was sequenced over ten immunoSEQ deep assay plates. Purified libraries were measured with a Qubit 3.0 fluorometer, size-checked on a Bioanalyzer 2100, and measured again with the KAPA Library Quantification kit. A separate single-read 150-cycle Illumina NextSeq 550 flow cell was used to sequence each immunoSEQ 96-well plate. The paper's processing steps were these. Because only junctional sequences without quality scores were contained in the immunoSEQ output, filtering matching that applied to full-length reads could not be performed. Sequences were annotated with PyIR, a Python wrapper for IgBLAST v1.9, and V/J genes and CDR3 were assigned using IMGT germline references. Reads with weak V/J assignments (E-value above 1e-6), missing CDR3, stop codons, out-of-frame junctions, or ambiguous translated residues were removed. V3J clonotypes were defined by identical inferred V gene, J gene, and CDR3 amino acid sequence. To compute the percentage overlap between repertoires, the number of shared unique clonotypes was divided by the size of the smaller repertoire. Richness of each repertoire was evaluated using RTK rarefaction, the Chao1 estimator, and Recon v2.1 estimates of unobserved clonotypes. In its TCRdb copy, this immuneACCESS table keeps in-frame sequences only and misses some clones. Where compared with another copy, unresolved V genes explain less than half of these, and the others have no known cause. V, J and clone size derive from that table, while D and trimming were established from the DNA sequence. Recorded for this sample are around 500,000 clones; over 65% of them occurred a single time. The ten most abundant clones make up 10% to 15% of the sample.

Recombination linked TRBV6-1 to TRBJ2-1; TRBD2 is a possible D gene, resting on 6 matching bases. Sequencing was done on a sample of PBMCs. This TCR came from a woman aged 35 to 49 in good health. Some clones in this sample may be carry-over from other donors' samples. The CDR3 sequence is CASSEALSGFYNEQFF. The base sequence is TGTGCCAGCAGTGAAGCGCTGAGCGGGTTCTACAATGAGCAGTTCTTC.